The 21 T cell receptor beta chains below come from one sample, sequenced in a study of T cells in Graves' hyperthyroidism and ophthalmopathy. Amplification yielded TCR beta CDR3 regions, with RNA transcripts as the source. Researchers ran a first-round RT-PCR on the TCR CDR3 using the HTBI primer set. TCRdb redid the calling of the multiplex PCR reads with MiXCR, one entry per CDR3 protein. The sample lists some 500,000 distinct CDR3 sequences; over 13% were seen once. Sequencing was carried out using blood. These receptors all stem from a woman younger than 30 with Graves' hyperthyroidism.

The chain recombines TRBV28 with TRBJ2-2, with 14 bases aligning to TRBD2. Germline values: CDR1 MDHEN, CDR2 SYDVKM. J lost 6 bases, V lost 4 bases, and 4 bases had no gene match. This CDR3 has 16 residues. Written as DNA, the CDR3 is TGTGCCAGCAGTTACCCGGGACTAGCGGGAGCCGGGGAGCTGTTTTTT. Protein product: CASSYPGLAGAGELFF. The complete variable domain, with remaining parts taken from reference TRBV28 and TRBJ2-2, reads DVKVTQSSRYLVKRTGEKVFLECVQDMDHENMFWYRQDPGLGLRLIYFSYDVKMKEKGDIPEGYSVSREKKERFSLILESASTNQTSMYLCASSYPGLAGAGELFFGEGSRLTVL.

The sample holds many counts of this clonotype. The V call is TRBV7-9, the J call TRBJ2-1, with TRBD2 matching over 7 bases. Germline CDR1 and CDR2: SEHNR and FQNEAQ (reference sequence). After removal of 3 bases from V and 3 bases from J, the junction contained 5 bases not matched to a gene. The CDR3 totals 15 residues. CDR3 DNA: TGTGCCAGCAGCTTGGGAGGGGCCAACTACAATGAGCAGTTCTTC. It specifies CASSLGGANYNEQFF.

This clonotype came up many times. The CDR3 loop is CASGDRGPNTEAFF. DNA of the CDR3: TGTGCCAGCGGAGACAGGGGCCCCAACACTGAAGCTTTCTTT. This chain connects TRBV19 to TRBJ1-1; 8 bases fit TRBD1. This CDR3 is built from 14 residues. The germline V gene encodes CDR1 LNHDA and CDR2 SQIVND (reference sequence). The V gene end was trimmed by 9 bases and the J gene end by 2 bases; junction bases not matched to a gene: 8.

This clonotype has at least ten counts. The CDR3 DNA follows: TGTGCCAGCGAACGGGACAGGGGAGGGGAGCAGTACGTC. This codes for CASERDRGGEQYV. V and J are TRBV6-2 or TRBV6-3 and TRBJ2-7; 10 bases match TRBD1. CDR3 length: 13 amino acids. Trimming cost V 8 bases and J 7 bases; bases outside gene matches: 8. Germline V gene data show CDR1 as MNHEY and CDR2 as SVGEGT.

In its sample, this clonotype was seen a few times. The chain combines TRBV7-3 with TRBJ2-1; 10 bases map to TRBD2. The CDR3 spans 16 residues. Trimming removed 4 bases from V and 3 bases from J; junction bases left unmatched: 6. Germline CDR1 reads SGHTA; CDR2 reads FQGTGA. The CDR3 loop reads CASSWTGTSDYNEQFF. The CDR3 nucleotides are TGTGCCAGCAGCTGGACCGGGACTAGCGACTACAATGAGCAGTTCTTC.

This clonotype was recorded many times. The V call is TRBV13, the J call TRBJ1-5, with TRBD1 identical over 11 bases. V shed 4 bases and J 6 bases; nucleotides not matched to a gene: 2. The CDR3 consists of 14 residues. Germline CDR1 reads PRHDT; CDR2 reads FYEKMQ (reference sequence). CDR3 sequence: CASSSGTGGQPQHF. The CDR3 DNA follows: TGTGCCAGCAGCTCCGGGACAGGGGGTCAGCCCCAGCATTTT.

Many counts were recorded for this clonotype. V usage is TRBV5-1 and J usage is TRBJ2-1; the D gene is possibly TRBD1 (5 bases). The V gene's germline CDR1 is SGHRS and CDR2 YFSETQ. The V and J ends lost 3 bases and 0 bases respectively, with 10 bases between them. CDR3 length: 15 residues. The CDR3 sequence: CASSYRQSSYNEQFF. In nucleotides, the CDR3 is TGCGCCAGCAGCTACCGACAGAGCTCCTACAATGAGCAGTTCTTC.

This clonotype was detected ten times or more. The chain links TRBV6-2 or TRBV6-3 to TRBJ2-7, with TRBD1 identical over 8 bases. This CDR3 has 14 amino acids. Germline assignment: CDR1 MNHEY and CDR2 SVGEGT. With 5 bases clipped from V and 6 bases from J, the junction kept 9 bases outside the gene matches. CDR3 nucleotide sequence: TGTGCCAGCAGTCAACAGGGGGAAGTAGGCGAGCAGTACTTC. Protein product: CASSQQGEVGEQYF.

V and J are TRBV11-1 and TRBJ2-5; 9 bases map to TRBD1. J was trimmed by 5 bases and V by 3 bases; bases with no gene match: 7. The germline gives CDR1 SGHAT, CDR2 FQDESV (reference sequence). CDR3 size: 15 residues. CDR3 amino acids: CASSFRDRVRETQYF. CDR3 nucleotides: TGTGCCAGCAGCTTTCGGGACAGGGTACGGGAGACCCAGTACTTC.

A note on this clonotype: A read error may produce the germline difference seen at one junction end. V is TRBV4-1 and J is TRBJ1-5; 8 bases map to TRBD1. This CDR3 spans 15 amino acids. Germline assignment: CDR1 MGHRA and CDR2 YSYEKL. The CDR3, as DNA: TGCGCCAGCAGCCTCCATACAGGGGGGAATCACCCCCAGCATTTT. Translated, it gives CASSLHTGGNHPQHF.

This clonotype was detected many times. The genes are TRBV6-1 and TRBJ2-3, with TRBD1 matching 7 bases. The V gene end was trimmed by 7 bases and the J gene end by 2 bases; junction bases not matched to a gene: 6. The CDR3 consists of 14 residues. The germline V gene encodes CDR1 MNHNS and CDR2 SASEGT. The CDR3 sequence is CASKRGPYTDTQYF. The CDR3 DNA follows: TGTGCCAGCAAGAGGGGGCCTTACACAGATACGCAGTATTTT.

Ten or more counts support this clonotype. The chain is built from TRBV12-3 or TRBV12-4 and TRBJ2-1; 8 bases line up with TRBD1. Trimming at V came to 7 bases and at J to 0 bases, leaving 5 bases not matched to a gene. The CDR3 is 15 amino acids. CDR3 region: CASNGQGFSYNEQFF. The CDR3 bases are TGTGCCAGCAACGGACAGGGATTCTCCTACAATGAGCAGTTCTTC.

This clonotype was detected ten times or more. CDR3 loop: CASSSHDRGISPLHF. CDR3 bases: TGTGCCAGCAGCTCCCACGACAGGGGGATTTCACCCCTCCACTTT. The chain couples TRBV11-2 to TRBJ1-6, with 9 bases that match TRBD1. The CDR3 is 15 residues long. The V and J ends lost 4 bases and 9 bases, in that order; junction bases with no gene match: 7. In germline, CDR1 is SGHAT, CDR2 FQNNGV.

The sample holds many counts of this clonotype. The chain is built from TRBV29-1 and TRBJ1-4; D uncertain. The germline CDR1 and CDR2 sequences are SQVTM and ANQGSEA. The CDR3 sequence is 13 residues long. V lost 2 bases and J 3 bases, leaving 7 bases between the germline ends. CDR3 sequence (DNA): TGCAGCGTTGAATCCGACCCTAATGAAAAACTGTTTTTT. It yields the protein CSVESDPNEKLFF.

This clonotype showed up many times. The gene calls are TRBV2 and TRBJ2-1; 11 nucleotides align to TRBD2. Trimming at V came to 5 bases and at J to 6 bases, leaving 6 bases not matched to a gene. Germline V gives CDR1 SNHLY, CDR2 FYNNEI. CDR3 length: 15 residues. The CDR3 spells CASSISGRAANEQFF. CDR3 sequence (DNA): TGTGCCAGCAGTATTAGCGGGAGGGCCGCCAATGAGCAGTTCTTC.

This clonotype was counted at least ten times. The chain is built from TRBV27 and TRBJ1-6; D is unresolved. The CDR3 spans 13 residues. V dropped 2 bases and J dropped 13 bases, with 12 bases sitting between them. CDR1 MNHEY and CDR2 SMNVEV come from the germline V gene (reference sequence). CDR3 residues: CASSLGSIGPLHF. The DNA of the CDR3 is TGTGCCAGCAGTTTAGGGTCAATAGGTCCCCTCCACTTT.

The J gene is TRBJ1-5, the V gene TRBV5-4, with D possibly being TRBD1 (5 bases). Germline lookup yields CDR1 SGHNT and CDR2 YYREEE (reference sequence). V lost 1 base to trimming and J lost 2 bases, with 10 bases between them. This CDR3 spans 15 amino acids. In DNA, the CDR3 is TGTGCCAGCAGCTTGCAGGGCGCAGGCAATCAGCCCCAGCATTTT. It specifies CASSLQGAGNQPQHF.

This rearrangement joins TRBV7-9 to TRBJ2-2, with D maybe TRBD2 (6 bases). V was trimmed by 0 bases and J by 0 bases, leaving 11 bases between them. The CDR3 contains 17 residues. Germline loops: CDR1 SEHNR, CDR2 FQNEAQ (reference sequence). CDR3 in DNA: TGTGCCAGCAGCTTAGCGACCGGGACTTCGAACACCGGGGAGCTGTTTTTT. The encoded protein is CASSLATGTSNTGELFF.

There are a few counts of this clonotype. This chain joins TRBV5-1 and TRBJ2-6; 7 bases are shared with TRBD1. CDR1 and CDR2 from the germline V gene are SGHRS and YFSETQ. With V trimmed by 4 bases and J by 0 bases, 4 bases remained unmatched. This CDR3 is built from 16 residues. The CDR3 region has the DNA TGCGCCAGCAGCACTCACAGGGGCTCTGGGGCCAACGTCCTGACTTTC. Protein sequence: CASSTHRGSGANVLTF.

The CDR3 region is CASSPYSARRNEQFF. As DNA, the CDR3 is TGTGCCAGCAGCCCATACAGCGCGAGAAGGAATGAGCAGTTCTTC. V and J are TRBV4-2 and TRBJ2-1; D call uncertain. The germline V gene encodes CDR1 LGHNA and CDR2 YNFKEQ. V was shortened by 4 bases and J by 7 bases, with 17 bases between the two germline ends. This CDR3 region has 15 residues.

This clonotype was picked up many times. V gene TRBV10-3 combines with J gene TRBJ1-2, with 7 bases fitting TRBD1. CDR1 and CDR2 from the germline V gene are ENHRY and SYGVKD. J gave up 10 bases and V 4 bases, and 12 bases lay outside the gene matches. The length of the CDR3 is 14 residues. The CDR3 region is CAISGGTANAPYTF. The CDR3 nucleotides read TGTGCCATCAGTGGCGGGACAGCGAATGCTCCCTACACCTTC.